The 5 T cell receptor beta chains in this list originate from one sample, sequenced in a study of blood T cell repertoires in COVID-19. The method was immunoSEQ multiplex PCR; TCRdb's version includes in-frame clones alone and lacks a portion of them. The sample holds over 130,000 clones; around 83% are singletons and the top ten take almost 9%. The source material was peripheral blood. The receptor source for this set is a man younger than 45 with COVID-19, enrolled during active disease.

In DNA, the CDR3 is TGTGCCAGCAGCGTAGCTTCTAGCACAGATACGCAGTATTTT. This sequence encodes CASSVASSTDTQYF. This sequence joins TRBV9 and TRBJ2-3; D unclear. The germline gives CDR1 SGDLS, CDR2 YYNGEE. The V gene lost 0 bases and the J gene lost 0 bases, with 5 bases spanning the gap. The CDR3 has 14 amino acids.

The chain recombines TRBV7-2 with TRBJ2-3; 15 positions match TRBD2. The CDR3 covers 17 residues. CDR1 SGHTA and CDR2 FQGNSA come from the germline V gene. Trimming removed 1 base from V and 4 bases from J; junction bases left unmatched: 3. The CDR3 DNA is TGTGCCAGCAGCTTAGTGGGACTAGCGGGAGGCGCAGATACGCAGTATTTT. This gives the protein CASSLVGLAGGADTQYF. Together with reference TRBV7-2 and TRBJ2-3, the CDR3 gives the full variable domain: GAGVSQSPSNKVTEKGKDVELRCDPISGHTALYWYRQSLGQGLEFLIYFQGNSAPDKSGLPSDRFSAERTGGSVSTLTIQRTQQEDSAVYLCASSLVGLAGGADTQYFGPGTRLTVL.

CDR3 coding DNA: TGTGCCAGCAGTTACTCGTCCGACAGGACCTACGAGCAGTACTTC. Translated: CASSYSSDRTYEQYF. This sequence joins TRBV6-5 and TRBJ2-7, with a weak D call TRBD1 (6 bases). The germline V gene encodes CDR1 MNHEY and CDR2 SVGAGI. V lost 0 bases to trimming and J lost 2 bases, with 11 bases between them. The length of the CDR3 is 15 residues.

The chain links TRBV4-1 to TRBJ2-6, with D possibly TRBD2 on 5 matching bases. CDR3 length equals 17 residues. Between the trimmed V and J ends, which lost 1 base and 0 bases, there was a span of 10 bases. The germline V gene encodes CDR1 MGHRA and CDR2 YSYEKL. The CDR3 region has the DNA TGCGCCAGCAGCCAAGGGGGAGTCGGCTCTGGGGCCAACGTCCTGACTTTC. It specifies CASSQGGVGSGANVLTF.

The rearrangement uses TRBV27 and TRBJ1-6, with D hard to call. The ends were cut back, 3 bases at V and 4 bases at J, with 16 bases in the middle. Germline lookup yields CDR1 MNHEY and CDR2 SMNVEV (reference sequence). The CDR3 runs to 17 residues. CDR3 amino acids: CASSLEGPGLYNSPLHF. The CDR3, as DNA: TGTGCCAGCAGTTTGGAAGGTCCAGGCCTTTATAATTCACCCCTCCACTTT.